The 32 T cell receptor beta chains listed next were all sequenced from one sample in a study of T cells in Graves' hyperthyroidism and ophthalmopathy. Amplification targeted TCR beta CDR3 regions from RNA transcripts. The HTBI primer set drove a first-round RT-PCR of the TCR CDR3. TCRdb fed the multiplex PCR reads into MiXCR, producing one record per CDR3 protein. This sample carries over 650,000 distinct CDR3 sequences, 16% of them seen once, and the ten largest clones take approximately 8%. Sequencing input: blood. Every receptor here comes from a young man with Graves' hyperthyroidism.

The CDR3 loop is CASSGGTVASGANVLTF. The CDR3 region has the DNA TGTGCCAGCAGCGGGGGGACAGTGGCCTCTGGGGCCAACGTCCTGACTTTC. The rearrangement uses TRBV11-2 and TRBJ2-6, with a possible D match to TRBD1 (7 bases). V shed 5 bases and J shed 0 bases, with 14 bases lying between them. Germline V gene lookup returns CDR1 SGHAT and CDR2 FQNNGV. CDR3 length: 17 amino acids. Looking up the rest from reference TRBV11-2 and TRBJ2-6 gives the full variable domain: EAGVAQSPRYKIIEKRQSVAFWCNPISGHATLYWYQQILGQGPKLLIQFQNNGVVDDSQLPKDRFSAERLKGVDSTLKIQPAKLEDSAVYLCASSGGTVASGANVLTFGAGSRLTVL.

The rearrangement links TRBV7-9 to TRBJ2-7, with 7 bases matching TRBD1. There are 15 residues in the CDR3. The V segment lost 3 bases and the J segment 2 bases; nucleotides outside the gene matches: 7. The germline CDR1 and CDR2 sequences are SEHNR and FQNEAQ (reference sequence). Here the CDR3 reads CASSFTGTATYEQYF. CDR3 sequence (DNA): TGTGCCAGCAGCTTCACCGGGACAGCTACCTACGAGCAGTACTTC.

This clonotype was recorded at least ten times. The genes are TRBV2 and TRBJ2-7, with 8 bases that match TRBD2. With 4 bases clipped from V and 7 bases from J, the junction kept 3 bases outside the gene matches. In germline, CDR1 is SNHLY, CDR2 FYNNEI. There are 12 residues in the CDR3. The CDR3 region has the DNA TGTGCCAGCAGTGCAGAGCGGGGGGAGCAGTACTTC. Protein product: CASSAERGEQYF.

This clonotype was counted a few times. The J gene is TRBJ1-2, the V gene TRBV2; 7 nucleotides agree with TRBD1. The V segment lost 6 bases and the J segment 12 bases; nucleotides outside the gene matches: 4. The CDR3 extends over 10 amino acids. Germline lookup yields CDR1 SNHLY and CDR2 FYNNEI. The CDR3 loop is CASRGTEDTF. DNA for the CDR3: TGTGCCAGCAGAGGGACAGAGGACACCTTC.

This clonotype was counted ten times or more. Relative to the germline gene, one junction end is altered; a read error may explain this. The V gene is TRBV28, the J gene TRBJ2-3, with 7 nucleotides matching TRBD1. The length of the CDR3 is 16 residues. Germline assignment: CDR1 MDHEN and CDR2 SYDVKM. DNA for the CDR3: TGTGACAGCAGTTTCCTCGACAGGGCCCGCACAGATACGCAGTATTTT. Encoded protein: CDSSFLDRARTDTQYF.

The CDR3 coding sequence is TGTGCCAGCAGCTTAATGTCTAGCACAGATACGCAGTATTTT. As protein: CASSLMSSTDTQYF. The rearrangement uses TRBV7-3 and TRBJ2-3; D remains ambiguous. V was pared by 1 base and J by 0 bases, with 5 bases between. The CDR3 totals 14 residues. The germline V gene has CDR1 SGHTA and CDR2 FQGTGA.

The CDR3 sequence is CASSLGSTVSSYEQYF. The CDR3 DNA is TGCGCCAGCAGCTTGGGTTCGACGGTGAGCTCCTACGAGCAGTACTTC. V gene TRBV5-1 combines with J gene TRBJ2-7; D is unclear. Trimming pared 0 bases from V and 0 bases from J, leaving 13 bases between. The CDR3 length is 16 residues. Germline loops: CDR1 SGHRS, CDR2 YFSETQ.

The V gene is TRBV29-1, the J gene TRBJ2-7; 9 bases are a match to TRBD1. Losses at the gene ends were 4 bases for V and 2 bases for J; bases not matched to a gene: 0. CDR3 length: 12 residues. Germline CDR1 reads SQVTM; CDR2 reads ANQGSEA. The CDR3, as DNA: TGCAGCGTTGGGGACAGGGCCTACGAGCAGTACTTC. Its protein product is CSVGDRAYEQYF.

This clonotype has only a few counts. The chain couples TRBV5-1 to TRBJ2-3, with D perhaps assigned TRBD1 or TRBD2 (5 bases each). With 1 base removed from V and 6 bases from J, the gap between germline ends came to 12 bases. The germline gives CDR1 SGHRS, CDR2 YFSETQ. The CDR3 contains 14 residues. The CDR3 region is CASSLQFREDTQYF. CDR3 bases: TGCGCCAGCAGCTTGCAGTTCAGGGAGGATACGCAGTATTTT.

This clonotype has more than one count but fewer than ten. This chain links TRBV24-1 with TRBJ1-3; D ambiguous. Germline V gene data show CDR1 as KGHDR and CDR2 as SFDVKD. Deletions cut 4 bases from V and 0 bases from J, with 9 bases between. The CDR3 loop spans 15 amino acids. CDR3 loop: CATSDPTGSGNTIYF. The CDR3 region has the DNA TGTGCCACCAGTGACCCCACGGGCTCTGGAAACACCATATATTTT.

This clonotype was found a few times. The chain couples TRBV5-8 to TRBJ2-7; 8 bases line up with TRBD2. Germline CDR1 reads SGHTS; CDR2 reads YDEGEE. V trimming: 1 base; J trimming: 7 bases; junction bases outside the gene matches: 7. The CDR3 extends over 14 amino acids. The CDR3 DNA reads TGTGCCAGCAGCTTGATAACGGGAGGGGGAGAGCAGTACTTC. Its translation: CASSLITGGGEQYF. Together with reference TRBV5-8 and TRBJ2-7, the CDR3 gives the full variable domain: EAGVTQSPTHLIKTRGQQATLRCSPISGHTSVYWYQQALGLGLQFLLWYDEGEERNRGNFPPRFSGRQFPNYSSELNVNALELEDSALYLCASSLITGGGEQYFGPGTRLTVT.

This clonotype was seen at least ten times. The genes are TRBV30 and TRBJ2-7, with 7 bases identical to TRBD1. J lost 7 bases, V lost 0 bases, and 15 bases had no gene match. Germline CDR1 reads GTSNPN; CDR2 reads SVGIG (reference sequence). CDR3 size: 16 residues. CDR3 amino acids: CAWSVGQVSFSWEQYF. The DNA for the CDR3 is TGTGCCTGGAGTGTAGGACAGGTCTCCTTCTCCTGGGAGCAGTACTTC.

The chain recombines TRBV30 with TRBJ1-4; D is perhaps TRBD1 (6 bases). CDR1 and CDR2 from the germline V gene are GTSNPN and SVGIG (reference sequence). CDR3 length: 14 residues. Trimming shortened V by 0 bases and J by 5 bases, and 10 bases separated the two germline ends. CDR3 DNA: TGTGCCTGGAGTGTACGGGGGGCGAATGAAAAACTGTTTTTT. Protein sequence: CAWSVRGANEKLFF.

The chain joins TRBV29-1 to TRBJ2-1, with TRBD1 matching 8 bases. The CDR3 contains 13 residues. The V gene end was trimmed by 4 bases and the J gene end by 5 bases; junction bases not matched to a gene: 4. Germline CDR1 is SQVTM and CDR2 is ANQGSEA. CDR3: CSVVGQGHNEQFF. CDR3 nucleotides: TGCAGCGTTGTAGGACAGGGCCACAATGAGCAGTTCTTC.

Many counts were recorded for this clonotype. J is TRBJ2-7 and V is TRBV18, with D unclear. CDR3 size: 14 residues. V was cut by 4 bases and J by 0 bases, with 10 bases left in between. From germline, CDR1 is KGHSH and CDR2 LQKENI. The CDR3 spells CASSQDVRSYEQYF. The CDR3 nucleotides read TGTGCCAGCTCACAGGACGTCCGCTCCTACGAGCAGTACTTC.

CDR3 coding DNA: TGTGCCAGCAGCTCAGGGCGGCTCTATGGCTACACCTTC. It specifies CASSSGRLYGYTF. This rearrangement joins TRBV11-3 to TRBJ1-2, with TRBD1 as a possible D gene (5 bases). The V end lost 4 bases, the J end lost 4 bases, and 10 bases lay between the germline ends. In germline, CDR1 is SGHNT, CDR2 YENEEA. The CDR3 has 13 amino acids.

The table lists this clonotype with many counts. This chain uses TRBV2 with TRBJ2-1; TRBD1 might be the D (6 bases). The CDR3 covers 14 residues. Germline loops: CDR1 SNHLY, CDR2 FYNNEI. V was cut by 0 bases and J by 8 bases, with 11 bases left in between. The CDR3 DNA reads TGTGCCAGCAGTGAAGCGCAAACAGGGCATGAGCAGTTCTTC. Amino acids: CASSEAQTGHEQFF.

A note on this clonotype: A much larger clone lies a single base off, so this may be a read error. The V gene is TRBV11-3, the J gene TRBJ2-1, with D perhaps matching TRBD2 (6 bases). The CDR3 totals 14 residues. CDR1 and CDR2 (germline): SGHNT, YENEEA. Deletions cut 4 bases from V and 3 bases from J, with 10 bases between. CDR3 residues: CASSSGTLYNEQFF. As DNA, the CDR3 is TGTGCCAGCAGCTCCGGGACTCTCTACAATGAGCAGTTCTTC.

Ten or more counts support this clonotype. V usage is TRBV9 and J usage is TRBJ2-5; D uncertain. Looked up from germline, CDR1 is SGDLS and CDR2 is YYNGEE. Deletions cut 4 bases from V and 2 bases from J, with 15 bases between. CDR3 length equals 15 residues. DNA of the CDR3: TGTGCCAGCAGCCTGGTGGGGTTGGGACAAGAGACCCAGTACTTC. This translates into CASSLVGLGQETQYF. The variable domain in full, completed from reference TRBV9 and TRBJ2-5, reads DSGVTQTPKHLITATGQRVTLRCSPRSGDLSVYWYQQSLDQGLQFLIQYYNGEERAKGNILERFSAQQFPDLHSELNLSSLELGDSALYFCASSLVGLGQETQYFGPGTRLLVL.

This clonotype has only a few counts. The chain uses TRBV7-2 and TRBJ2-7, with D perhaps being TRBD1 or TRBD2 (6 bases each). V was pared by 5 bases and J by 5 bases, with 19 bases between. The CDR3 extends over 15 amino acids. The germline V gene encodes CDR1 SGHTA and CDR2 FQGNSA. Here the CDR3 DNA reads TGTGCCAGCAGCCTAAGCGGGCGGACAGTAAACGAGCAGTACTTC. Its protein is CASSLSGRTVNEQYF.

The sample holds many counts of this clonotype. The chain couples TRBV7-9 to TRBJ2-7; D may be TRBD1 (5 bases). This CDR3 is built from 13 residues. V was pared by 5 bases and J by 3 bases, with 11 bases between. From germline, CDR1 is SEHNR and CDR2 FQNEAQ (reference sequence). The CDR3 protein is CASSPTVNYEQYF. In DNA form, the CDR3 reads TGTGCCAGCAGCCCGACAGTTAACTACGAGCAGTACTTC.

Only a few counts were recorded for this clonotype. The V call is TRBV7-2, the J call TRBJ2-7; 7 bases match TRBD2. Germline-derived CDR1 and CDR2 are SGHTA and FQGNSA. The V gene end was trimmed by 0 bases and the J gene end by 0 bases; junction bases not matched to a gene: 5. The CDR3 is made up of 16 amino acids. CDR3 sequence (DNA): TGTGCCAGCAGCTTAGCCCCCGGCGGGAGCTCCTACGAGCAGTACTTC. This gives the protein CASSLAPGGSSYEQYF.

This clonotype turned up a few times. CDR3 in DNA: TGTGCCAGCAGCCTGAGGGACTCTGGAAACACCATATATTTT. Protein sequence: CASSLRDSGNTIYF. The V and J genes are TRBV3-1 and TRBJ1-3; D gene uncertain. Per germline, CDR1 LGHDT and CDR2 YNNKEL (reference sequence). V lost 4 bases and J 0 bases, leaving 7 bases between the germline ends. This CDR3 has 14 amino acids.

This clonotype has at least ten counts. The chain uses TRBV5-6 and TRBJ2-1, with 7 bases lining up with TRBD2. V was pared by 4 bases and J by 0 bases, with 16 bases of the junction left unmatched. The CDR3 consists of 19 residues. The germline V gene encodes CDR1 SGHDT and CDR2 YYEEEE. The CDR3 bases are TGTGCCAGCAGCCTTCTTCGCGGACGTCCTAGCGGCTCCTACAATGAGCAGTTCTTC. It is translated as CASSLLRGRPSGSYNEQFF.

The sample holds many counts of this clonotype. V is TRBV24-1 and J is TRBJ1-1; maybe TRBD1 (5 bases). Trimming took 3 bases from V and 3 from J, leaving 10 bases between them. Germline V gene data show CDR1 as KGHDR and CDR2 as SFDVKD. CDR3 length equals 14 residues. The CDR3 DNA sequence: TGTGCCACCAGTGATGGGGCCGGGTACACTGAAGCTTTCTTT. Translating gives CATSDGAGYTEAFF.

This clonotype appeared once. The chain is built from TRBV5-6 and TRBJ2-7, with TRBD1 matching over 7 bases. Germline values: CDR1 SGHDT, CDR2 YYEEEE. This CDR3 has 14 residues. Germline trimming cut 6 bases from V and 2 bases from J; bases unmatched to any gene: 8. The CDR3 sequence is CASTQLDRAYEQYF. CDR3 bases: TGTGCCAGCACCCAGTTAGACAGGGCCTACGAGCAGTACTTC.

This clonotype was counted many times. CDR3 sequence (DNA): TGTGCCAGCAGCGGACAGGGTTTCGCCGGGGAGCTGTTTTTT. Its protein is CASSGQGFAGELFF. The V and J genes are TRBV7-8 and TRBJ2-2; 8 bases match TRBD1. The length of the CDR3 is 14 residues. Unmatched junction bases numbered 5, after V lost 5 bases and J lost 6 bases. CDR1 is SGHVS and CDR2 is FQNEAQ in the germline V gene.

In its sample, this clonotype was seen many times. The gene calls are TRBV11-1 and TRBJ2-5; D call uncertain. Deletions cut 6 bases from V and 1 base from J, with 12 bases between. This CDR3 has 14 amino acids. The germline V gene encodes CDR1 SGHAT and CDR2 FQDESV (reference sequence). The CDR3 sequence: CASRATQTQETQYF. DNA for the CDR3: TGTGCCAGCAGGGCGACTCAGACCCAAGAGACCCAGTACTTC.

The rearrangement links TRBV29-1 to TRBJ2-7; possibly TRBD2 for D (6 bases). Germline V gene data show CDR1 as SQVTM and CDR2 as ANQGSEA. V was trimmed by 4 bases and J by 5 bases, leaving 18 bases between them. This CDR3 spans 14 amino acids. CDR3 amino acids: CSVGRGGSWDEQYF. For the CDR3, the DNA is TGCAGCGTTGGTCGTGGGGGGTCGTGGGACGAGCAGTACTTC.

The CDR3 nucleotides read TGTGCCAGCATGGTCGGACTAGCGGCTAATACGCAGTATTTT. It is translated as CASMVGLAANTQYF. The chain joins TRBV6-2 or TRBV6-3 to TRBJ2-3; 10 bases are a match to TRBD2. With V trimmed by 7 bases and J by 7 bases, 8 bases remained unmatched. The CDR3 runs 14 residues. Germline V gene data show CDR1 as MNHEY and CDR2 as SVGEGT.

This clonotype was seen many times. CDR3 region: CAISRGGSSYEQYF. The CDR3 nucleotides are TGTGCCATCAGTCGGGGTGGAAGCTCCTACGAGCAGTACTTC. The rearrangement uses TRBV10-3 and TRBJ2-7; D is possibly TRBD2 (5 bases). Germline loops: CDR1 ENHRY, CDR2 SYGVKD. The CDR3 extends over 14 amino acids. V was shortened by 5 bases and J by 0 bases, with 11 bases between the two germline ends.

This chain joins TRBV30 and TRBJ1-1; D is possibly TRBD1 (5 bases). Looked up from germline, CDR1 is GTSNPN and CDR2 is SVGIG (reference sequence). The V and J ends lost 4 bases and 1 base respectively, with 22 bases between them. The CDR3 is 17 residues long. The CDR3 protein is CAWMRSGATWGNTEAFF. DNA for the CDR3: TGTGCCTGGATGAGGAGTGGGGCCACCTGGGGGAACACTGAAGCTTTCTTT.